This entry is about one T cell receptor beta chain. This clone was recorded only once. Its antigen is unknown. No clone much larger than this one lies a single base away; base qualities are absent. The sample comes from a study of cytomegalovirus exposure and HLA in healthy donors (dated by TCRdb to between 2016 and 2019). About the investigation overall: An earlier analysis of several hundred of the donors reported approximately 280 Gb of sequence data and 90 million to 120 million unique TCR beta sequences obtained from 180 million or so T cells. Among about 360 genotyped donors of the cohort, an average of around 240,000 unique TCR beta nucleotide sequences were sequenced per donor, around a sixth of them non-productive. The T cell repertoires of some 700 subjects were profiled by immunosequencing and related to cytomegalovirus serostatus. Both class I and class II loci were covered by HLA typing, at four-digit resolution. Every repertoire in the discovery cohort had been generated on one and the same sequencing platform. In an earlier analysis of several hundred of the donors, high-throughput TCR beta sequencing was used to judge whether each TCR beta V gene segment behaved as functional or pseudogenic. In the later analysis, no new phenotypic data were used to find candidate immune exposures; instead, reliance was placed on TCR beta sequences and their occurrence across donors. High-throughput TCR immunosequencing, statistical association of individual TCRs with disease status, and machine learning were combined to predict cytomegalovirus infection status. Of the roughly 400 genotyped donors, around 81% fell in the genetic ancestry cluster associated with self-reported Caucasian donors. Alongside the repertoire data, information on donor age, sex, ethnicity and CMV serostatus was compiled. Typing coverage varied by locus: roughly 620-640 donors for A, B, C, DRB1 and DQB1; under 550 for DQA1; around 610 for DPA1; under 490 for DPB1. Genome-wide SNP genotypes for about 55% of the roughly 670 donors were used in a later genetic analysis, which treated that subset as a discovery cohort. The study was designed to test whether signatures of past pathogen exposure could be identified by cataloging public T cell receptors. In a later analysis, previously published TCR beta repertoires from 666 donors were re-analyzed and high-resolution HLA genotyping was added so that TCR occurrence patterns could be studied. Roughly five DR-DQ haplotypes were treated as single units for association and clustering because of strong linkage in the cohort. Along with the approximately 700-subject first cohort, a separate validation cohort of approximately 110 different subjects was used. An early release that covered several hundred HLA-typed donors contained around 300 gigabases of sequencing data and tens of millions of unique TCR sequences.

The cohort was made up of 500 to 850 healthy bone marrow donors. Cohort members were all nominally healthy when sampled, although unrecorded immune exposures were likely present. The donor tested CMV seropositive, placing the donor among the 289 seropositive members of the cohort. A peripheral blood sample was collected from each donor, and TCR beta sequencing was performed on peripheral blood mononuclear cells. The Qiagen DNeasy Blood Extraction Kit was used to extract genomic DNA from the blood cell samples. Summary of the overall study and its limitations: A few of the identified cytomegalovirus-associated TCR beta chains were confirmed in vitro to be specific for cytomegalovirus antigens. A group of highly shared sequence variants was considered likely to be a technical artifact of the sequencing pipeline. A later analysis found that HLA-associated TCR beta chains were more clonally expanded and had lower generation probabilities than equally common non-associated chains. The study gave a list of some 150 TCR beta chains associated with cytomegalovirus. Roughly uniform sequencing depth across donors was assumed in presence/absence analyses, although this assumption may not hold. Because counts were too low, roughly 18 rarely observed V segments, including chromosome 9 orphons, were left out of the earlier analysis of some 600 of the donors. Linkage disequilibrium might explain the correlated functional status among segregating V segments, but an unknown experimental factor could not be excluded. A later genetic analysis reported fewer N-insertions in productive TCRs among donors in an Asian-associated ancestry cluster than the roughly 670-donor mean. A later analysis found that TCR association rates varied across HLA loci, with DRB1 alleles showing the most associated TCRs and HLA-C alleles the fewest. Across donors, most TCR sequences were observed very rarely, whereas some public TCRs were present in many individuals. The only immune exposure information available for the cohort was CMV serostatus. An earlier analysis of approximately 600 of the donors showed that most TCR beta V segments appeared in productive rearrangements either about 90% or about 30% of the time, which broadly matched IMGT annotations. In a later genetic analysis, a missense DCLRE1C variant was associated with V-gene and J-gene trimming of TCR beta chains, and the association was replicated in an independent cohort. A later analysis reported that several top co-occurrence clusters appeared linked to parvovirus B19, influenza, CMV and Epstein-Barr virus. The classifier was reported to diagnose cytomegalovirus status with high specificity and sensitivity in both the original and validation cohorts. A later analysis associated 17,000 or so TCR beta sequences with specific HLA alleles at a false discovery rate of 0.05. Because HLA typing was missing for some donors at each locus, association tests included only the typed subset. Most CMV-associated TCR beta chains appeared to be HLA-restricted in a later analysis, and the HLA associations seemed to be driven largely by CMV exposure. A further reported finding was that TCR beta sequences accurately predicted the HLA-A and HLA-B alleles for most subjects in the first cohort. When HLA alleles, especially DR and DQ, strongly co-occurred, attributing TCR associations to individual alleles was difficult. In this cohort, only TCR beta chains were sequenced, and detectable features were limited by the absence of alpha or paired-chain data. It was suggested by the authors that the approach could potentially be generalized to other disease states and immunological phenotypes.

Receptor libraries were prepared by the immunoSEQ multiplex PCR assay. A mixture of 60 forward primers for TCR Vbeta segments and 13 reverse primers for TCR Jbeta segments was used in the multiplex PCR. The CDR3 region of rearranged TCR beta genes was amplified from genomic DNA with a multiplex PCR assay. Amplified TCR beta libraries were sequenced as 87-base-pair reads on the Illumina HiSeq System. The study's processing was this. In a later analysis, tens of millions of unique TCR beta chains were counted across the approximately 640 repertoires, and roughly 10 million of these chains were shared by at least two donors. A nearest-neighbor algorithm error-corrected the raw reads and collapsed the reads into unique sequences, merging closely related sequences to remove PCR and sequencing errors. Alignment of CDR3 sequences to IMGT reference sequences was used to assign V, D and J gene segments. Each retained sequence needed at least a six-nucleotide match to both a V gene segment and a J gene segment. A rearrangement was called productive if the CDR3 had no stop codons and remained in frame with V and J, and every other rearrangement was called non-productive. Following IMGT convention, CDR3 was defined as the stretch from the second conserved V-encoded cysteine to the conserved J-encoded phenylalanine. The earlier analysis of about 640 of the donors excluded any sequence lacking an unambiguous match to a single V gene segment. An earlier analysis of 587 of the donors classified V segments as functional when productive rearrangements were above 56.7% and as segregating when the standard deviation between donors was above 5%. A statistical classification framework was developed to diagnose cytomegalovirus status using the catalog of TCR beta chain sequences. A later analysis assigned V and J genes by comparing TCR nucleotide sequences with IMGT/GENE-DB human TR gene sequences. The TCRdist pipeline was used in a later analysis to assign CDR3 sequences and most-parsimonious VDJ recombination scenarios. In a later analysis, each TCR beta chain was defined by its CDR3 amino acid sequence together with its V-gene family, and reads lacking a unique V-gene family were excluded. A later analysis removed over 500 highly shared, low-generation-probability nucleotide sequences to deal with suspected cross-contamination and a sequencing artifact. For each public chain, a later analysis derived a clonal expansion index from normalized ranks of inferred template counts within each repertoire. Generation probabilities in a later analysis came from a VDJ recombination model fitted to out-of-frame rearrangements, and those results were checked against IGoR. A later analysis scored TCR-TCR, TCR-HLA and TCR-CMV co-occurrence with hypergeometric tests, applying a repertoire-size bias correction to TCR pairs. To estimate false discovery rates, a later analysis permuted the HLA or CMV assignments 20 times. In a later analysis, co-occurring TCRs were grouped using DBSCAN, and TCRdist sequence similarity was added for clustering within HLA-allele-positive subsets. For co-occurrence clustering, repertoires with fewer than 30,000 or more than 120,000 public chains were excluded, along with 5 or 6 repertoires with anomalous nucleotide sharing. TCRdb took this table from immuneACCESS and kept in-frame rearrangements with V and J called. Such tables lack part of the clones; where checked against another copy, unresolved V genes explain under half of the gap, and the rest is unexplained. D and trimming come from the DNA, and the V and J calls and clone size come from that table. In this sample the table shows about 160,000 clones, around 80% of which occur a single time. Of the sample, roughly 8% falls within the top ten clones.

Specimen: PBMCs. This sequence originates from a male donor in good health and CMV-seropositive.

The nucleotides read TGTGCCAGCAGTTGGGGACAGGGGTGGCCCCCCAGCAGCACAGATACGCAGTATTTT. It codes for CASSWGQGWPPSSTDTQYF. The chain is made from TRBV27 and TRBJ2-3; the central 10 bases match TRBD1. Including cysteine and phenylalanine, the CDR3 has 19 amino acids. The only DNA kept is the CDR3, 57 bases in frame from the first base. CDR1 MNHEY and CDR2 SMNVEV are derived from the germline V gene (reference sequence). V lost 4 bases and J lost 0 bases, and the count of bases not matched to a germline gene is 13.